This is a list of T cell receptor beta chains from one sample in a study of cytomegalovirus exposure and HLA in healthy donors. Profiled with immunoSEQ multiplex PCR; TCRdb holds only in-frame clones, not every one. Of fewer than 200,000 clones listed, approximately 81% are singletons. Source material: PBMCs. Receptors were obtained from a man aged 18 to 35 in good health and CMV-seropositive. Both conserved end residues are part of each CDR3. A D gene is named only where the DNA matches it firmly. Size is omitted from some rows. Given values are once, few, many or a class for expanded clones.

D gene: NA; V gene: TRBV6-1; clone size: NA; J gene: TRBJ1-5; CDR3 DNA: TGTGCCAGCACCCAGGGGTCCCCGGGGCAGCCCCAGCATTTT; CDR3 protein: CASTQGSPGQPQHF
D gene: TRBD2; V gene: TRBV6-5; clone size: NA; J gene: TRBJ2-1; CDR3 DNA: TGTGCCAGCAGTTTCCTAGCGGGGGGATACAATGAGCAGTTCTTC; CDR3 protein: CASSFLAGGYNEQFF
D gene: TRBD1; V gene: TRBV14; clone size: NA; J gene: TRBJ2-7; CDR3 DNA: TGTGCCAGCAGCCACCCTAAGGGGACAGGGTCGGGCGAGCAGTACTTC; CDR3 protein: CASSHPKGTGSGEQYF
D gene: TRBD1; V gene: TRBV5-6; clone size: NA; J gene: TRBJ1-2; CDR3 DNA: TGTGCCAGCAGCTTGGGGACAGGGGCCTACTATGGCTACACCTTC; CDR3 protein: CASSLGTGAYYGYTF
D gene: NA; V gene: TRBV5-1; clone size: once; J gene: TRBJ2-3; CDR3 DNA: TGCGCCAGCAGCTTGGCGGGACTCTTAGATACGCAGTATTTT; CDR3 protein: CASSLAGLLDTQYF
D gene: TRBD2; V gene: TRBV11-2; clone size: NA; J gene: TRBJ2-5; CDR3 DNA: TGTGCCAGCAGTATATACGGGAGGGATCAAGAGACCCAGTACTTC; CDR3 protein: CASSIYGRDQETQYF
D gene: TRBD1; V gene: TRBV6-5; clone size: NA; J gene: TRBJ2-5; CDR3 DNA: TGTGCCAGCAGTTCCACAAGGACAGGGCAAGAGACCCAGTACTTC; CDR3 protein: CASSSTRTGQETQYF
D gene: TRBD2; V gene: TRBV5-1; clone size: once; J gene: TRBJ2-1; CDR3 DNA: TGCGCCAGCAGCTGGACTAGCGGGGACAATGAGCAGTTCTTC; CDR3 protein: CASSWTSGDNEQFF
D gene: NA; V gene: TRBV2; clone size: NA; J gene: TRBJ2-7; CDR3 DNA: TGTGCCAGCAGTCCGGGGTGGAGGTCTAGTTCCTACGAGCAGTACTTC; CDR3 protein: CASSPGWRSSSYEQYF
D gene: TRBD2; V gene: TRBV4-1; clone size: NA; J gene: TRBJ2-3; CDR3 DNA: TGCGCCAGCAGCAAGATAGCGGGGGGGGAAAATACGCAGTATTTT; CDR3 protein: CASSKIAGGENTQYF
D gene: NA; V gene: TRBV6-1; clone size: NA; J gene: TRBJ2-1; CDR3 DNA: TGTGCCAGCAGTGAATTCTTAAGCCCCTACAATGAGCAGTTCTTC; CDR3 protein: CASSEFLSPYNEQFF
D gene: NA; V gene: TRBV5-4; clone size: NA; J gene: TRBJ1-6; CDR3 DNA: TGTGCCAGCAGCTTGGAGACAGCGTATAATTCACCCCTCCACTTT; CDR3 protein: CASSLETAYNSPLHF
D gene: NA; V gene: TRBV11-3; clone size: NA; J gene: TRBJ2-7; CDR3 DNA: TGTGCCAGCAGCTCCCAGGGGTCCTACGAGCAGTACTTC; CDR3 protein: CASSSQGSYEQYF
D gene: NA; V gene: TRBV27; clone size: NA; J gene: TRBJ1-1; CDR3 DNA: TGTGCCAGCAGTCGAGTCCTCATGAACACTGAAGCTTTCTTT; CDR3 protein: CASSRVLMNTEAFF
D gene: NA; V gene: TRBV5-1; clone size: NA; J gene: TRBJ1-3; CDR3 DNA: TGCGCCAGCAGCTCAACAACCGACTCTGGAAACACCATATATTTT; CDR3 protein: CASSSTTDSGNTIYF
D gene: NA; V gene: TRBV19; clone size: few; J gene: TRBJ2-7; CDR3 DNA: TGTGCCAGTAGTCCCGCAGGTGATAGCTCCTACGAGCAGTACTTC; CDR3 protein: CASSPAGDSSYEQYF
D gene: NA; V gene: TRBV27; clone size: NA; J gene: TRBJ2-7; CDR3 DNA: TGTGCCAGCAGTATTGGGGAGCCGGGTCGATACGAGCAGTACTTC; CDR3 protein: CASSIGEPGRYEQYF
D gene: NA; V gene: TRBV6-6; clone size: NA; J gene: TRBJ2-1; CDR3 DNA: TGTGCCGCCACCCAGAACAGGGTAGGCAATGAGCAGTTCTTC; CDR3 protein: CAATQNRVGNEQFF
D gene: NA; V gene: TRBV6-5; clone size: NA; J gene: TRBJ2-7; CDR3 DNA: TGTGCCAGCATACCCCGGGGGTCCTACGAGCAGTACTTC; CDR3 protein: CASIPRGSYEQYF
D gene: TRBD2; V gene: TRBV5-1; clone size: NA; J gene: TRBJ2-1; CDR3 DNA: TGCGCCAGCAGCTTGGGTAGCGGGGACTACAATGAGCAGTTCTTC; CDR3 protein: CASSLGSGDYNEQFF
D gene: NA; V gene: TRBV7-3; clone size: NA; J gene: TRBJ2-5; CDR3 DNA: TGTGCCAGCACCTCGTCCGGGGAATCCGAATTAAACTTC; CDR3 protein: CASTSSGESELNF
D gene: NA; V gene: TRBV7-2; clone size: NA; J gene: TRBJ2-1; CDR3 DNA: TGTGCCAGCAACCCCTCTACAGGATGGAATGAGCAGTTCTTC; CDR3 protein: CASNPSTGWNEQFF
D gene: TRBD1; V gene: TRBV6-1; clone size: NA; J gene: TRBJ2-3; CDR3 DNA: TGTGCCAGCAGGACCGGGACAGGGACAGATACGCAGTATTTT; CDR3 protein: CASRTGTGTDTQYF
D gene: TRBD1; V gene: TRBV5-6; clone size: NA; J gene: TRBJ2-7; CDR3 DNA: TGTGCCAGCAGCATAGGGACAGTAGAGCAGTACTTC; CDR3 protein: CASSIGTVEQYF
D gene: TRBD2; V gene: TRBV5-1; clone size: NA; J gene: TRBJ2-5; CDR3 DNA: TGCGCCAGCAGCCTAAACGTAGCGGGAGGCGGACAAGAGACCCAGTACTTC; CDR3 protein: CASSLNVAGGGQETQYF
D gene: NA; V gene: TRBV6-1; clone size: NA; J gene: TRBJ2-7; CDR3 DNA: TGTGCCAGCAGTGAACGCGGGACCTACGAGCAGTACTTC; CDR3 protein: CASSERGTYEQYF
D gene: NA; V gene: TRBV29-1; clone size: NA; J gene: TRBJ1-2; CDR3 DNA: TGCAGCGTTGAGGGCGGGGATTACTATGGCTACACCTTC; CDR3 protein: CSVEGGDYYGYTF
D gene: TRBD1; V gene: TRBV5-1; clone size: NA; J gene: TRBJ2-1; CDR3 DNA: TGCGCCAGCAGGTCCCGGGACAGAGTCTTCAATGAGCAGTTCTTC; CDR3 protein: CASRSRDRVFNEQFF
D gene: NA; V gene: TRBV10-1; clone size: NA; J gene: TRBJ2-7; CDR3 DNA: TGCGCCAGCAGTGAAGGCAGGAACTCCTACGAGCAGTACTTC; CDR3 protein: CASSEGRNSYEQYF
D gene: NA; V gene: TRBV5-1; clone size: NA; J gene: TRBJ2-3; CDR3 DNA: TGCGCCAGCAGCCTACAGGGTTACACAGATACGCAGTATTTT; CDR3 protein: CASSLQGYTDTQYF
D gene: NA; V gene: TRBV5-1; clone size: NA; J gene: TRBJ1-1; CDR3 DNA: TGCGCCAGCAGCTTCCAGGGAGGCACTGAAGCTTTCTTT; CDR3 protein: CASSFQGGTEAFF
D gene: TRBD1; V gene: TRBV6-1; clone size: NA; J gene: TRBJ1-2; CDR3 DNA: TGTGCCAGCAGTGAAGCGACGGTGACAGGGCGTAATGGCTACACCTTC; CDR3 protein: CASSEATVTGRNGYTF
D gene: TRBD2; V gene: TRBV2; clone size: once; J gene: TRBJ2-3; CDR3 DNA: TGTGCCGGCAGTGAAATAGCGGGAGTCAAGGCAGATACGCAGTATTTT; CDR3 protein: CAGSEIAGVKADTQYF
D gene: TRBD1; V gene: TRBV7-2; clone size: NA; J gene: TRBJ1-2; CDR3 DNA: TGTGCCAGCAGCTCGACAGGGGATGGCTACACCTTC; CDR3 protein: CASSSTGDGYTF
D gene: TRBD2; V gene: TRBV27; clone size: NA; J gene: TRBJ2-2; CDR3 DNA: TGTGCCAGCAGTTTACGACTAGCGGGAGTTGACACCGGGGAGCTGTTTTTT; CDR3 protein: CASSLRLAGVDTGELFF
D gene: TRBD2; V gene: TRBV15; clone size: NA; J gene: TRBJ2-7; CDR3 DNA: TGTGCCACCAGCAGGACTAGCGGTTCATCCTACGAGCAGTACTTC; CDR3 protein: CATSRTSGSSYEQYF
D gene: NA; V gene: TRBV28; clone size: NA; J gene: TRBJ1-2; CDR3 DNA: TGTGCCAGCAGGGGCGGGGGGCAGGGGTATGGCTACACCTTC; CDR3 protein: CASRGGGQGYGYTF
D gene: NA; V gene: TRBV6-4; clone size: NA; J gene: TRBJ1-1; CDR3 DNA: TGTGCCAGCAGTGACGGCATAATGAATCAAGCTTTCTTT; CDR3 protein: CASSDGIMNQAFF
D gene: TRBD1; V gene: TRBV4-1; clone size: NA; J gene: TRBJ2-7; CDR3 DNA: TGCGCCAGCAGCCAAGACTCGGGGCAGGGGGCCCACGAGCAGTACTTC; CDR3 protein: CASSQDSGQGAHEQYF
D gene: TRBD1; V gene: TRBV19; clone size: NA; J gene: TRBJ1-1; CDR3 DNA: TGTGCCAGTAGTAACTCACAGGGGGGCACTTCTGAAGCTTTCTTT; CDR3 protein: CASSNSQGGTSEAFF
D gene: TRBD1; V gene: TRBV7-9; clone size: NA; J gene: TRBJ2-5; CDR3 DNA: TGTGCCAGCAGCGCCGGACAGGGGATGTACGAGACCCAGTACTTC; CDR3 protein: CASSAGQGMYETQYF
D gene: TRBD2; V gene: TRBV18; clone size: NA; J gene: TRBJ2-7; CDR3 DNA: TGTGCCAGCTCACCACGTTCCGGTCTAGCGGGAGACGGCGAGCAGTACTTC; CDR3 protein: CASSPRSGLAGDGEQYF
D gene: TRBD1; V gene: TRBV6-6; clone size: NA; J gene: TRBJ1-2; CDR3 DNA: TGTGCCAGCAGTTACCGGGGACAGGGGAATGTTGGCTACACCTTC; CDR3 protein: CASSYRGQGNVGYTF
D gene: TRBD1; V gene: TRBV5-1; clone size: NA; J gene: TRBJ2-5; CDR3 DNA: TGCGCCAGCAGCCCCCAGGGGGCCCAAGAGACCCAGTACTTC; CDR3 protein: CASSPQGAQETQYF
D gene: TRBD1; V gene: TRBV27; clone size: NA; J gene: TRBJ2-2; CDR3 DNA: TGTGCCAGCAGACTCGCTGGGACAGTGAACACCGGGGAGCTGTTTTTT; CDR3 protein: CASRLAGTVNTGELFF
D gene: NA; V gene: TRBV5-1; clone size: NA; J gene: TRBJ2-3; CDR3 DNA: TGCGCCAGCAGCTCCCCCCCCGCAGATACGCAGTATTTT; CDR3 protein: CASSSPPADTQYF
D gene: NA; V gene: TRBV29-1; clone size: NA; J gene: TRBJ2-5; CDR3 DNA: TGCAGCGTTGAAAGGGGGGGAGAAGAGACCCAGTACTTC; CDR3 protein: CSVERGGEETQYF
D gene: TRBD1; V gene: TRBV27; clone size: NA; J gene: TRBJ2-4; CDR3 DNA: TGTGCCACCGCCCTAACCGGGACAGCTAACATTCAGTACTTC; CDR3 protein: CATALTGTANIQYF
D gene: TRBD1; V gene: TRBV2; clone size: NA; J gene: TRBJ1-2; CDR3 DNA: TGTGCCAGCAGCCGGGACAGGGAGGGCTCTGGCTACACCTTC; CDR3 protein: CASSRDREGSGYTF
D gene: NA; V gene: TRBV2; clone size: once; J gene: TRBJ1-2; CDR3 DNA: TGTGCCAGCAGTACGGGGGGGCGTCTCTTGGGCTACACCTTC; CDR3 protein: CASSTGGRLLGYTF
D gene: TRBD1; V gene: TRBV19; clone size: NA; J gene: TRBJ1-2; CDR3 DNA: TGTGCCAGCAATACAGGGGCCCAGATCTATGGCTACACCTTC; CDR3 protein: CASNTGAQIYGYTF